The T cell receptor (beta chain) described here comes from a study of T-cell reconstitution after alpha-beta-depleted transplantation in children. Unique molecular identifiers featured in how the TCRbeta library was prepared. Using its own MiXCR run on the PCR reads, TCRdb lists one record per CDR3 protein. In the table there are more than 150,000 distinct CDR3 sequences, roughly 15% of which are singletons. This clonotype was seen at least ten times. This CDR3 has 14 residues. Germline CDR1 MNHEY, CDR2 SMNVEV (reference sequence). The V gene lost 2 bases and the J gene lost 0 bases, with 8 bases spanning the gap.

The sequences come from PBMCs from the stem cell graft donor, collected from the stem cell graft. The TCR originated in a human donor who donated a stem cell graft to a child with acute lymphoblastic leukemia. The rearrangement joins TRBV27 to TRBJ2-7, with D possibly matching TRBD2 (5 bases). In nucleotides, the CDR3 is TGTGCCAGCAGTTTACAAGGGAGCTCCTACGAGCAGTACTTC. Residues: CASSLQGSSYEQYF.